The 25 T cell receptor beta chains below come from one sample, sequenced in a study of identical twins' blood T cells. In TCRdb, the 5' RACE reads were re-called with MiXCR into one record per CDR3 protein. Of roughly 340,000 distinct CDR3 sequences in the sample, 28% are singletons; the top ten hold roughly 6.1%. Sequencing input: PBMCs. These receptors were collected from a woman between 18 and 50 years old in good health.

There are a few counts of this clonotype. The rearrangement uses TRBV7-9 and TRBJ2-3; 9 nucleotides match TRBD1. Germline values: CDR1 SEHNR, CDR2 FQNEAQ (reference sequence). The ends lost 5 bases at V and 3 bases at J; junction bases unmatched: 9. The CDR3 consists of 16 residues. The CDR3 region is CASSPRDREYTDTQYF. DNA for the CDR3: TGTGCCAGCAGCCCCCGGGACAGGGAATATACAGATACGCAGTATTTT. The whole variable domain, filled in from reference TRBV7-9 and TRBJ2-3, reads DTGVSQNPRHKITKRGQNVTFRCDPISEHNRLYWYRQTLGQGPEFLTYFQNEAQLEKSRLLSDRFSAERPKGSFSTLEIQRTEQGDSAMYLCASSPRDREYTDTQYFGPGTRLTVL.

The chain carries TRBV6-5 and TRBJ1-4; D unresolved. This CDR3 comprises 16 residues. With 4 bases removed from V and 5 bases from J, the gap between germline ends came to 17 bases. CDR1 and CDR2 from the germline V gene are MNHEY and SVGAGI. CDR3 sequence (DNA): TGTGCCAGCAGTTCTCCCTGGGTCGGAGGGAATGAAAAACTGTTTTTT. Its protein is CASSSPWVGGNEKLFF.

The table lists this clonotype with a few counts. This chain links TRBV14 with TRBJ2-2; TRBD2 aligns across 10 bases. J was trimmed by 8 bases and V by 1 base; bases with no gene match: 7. Germline V lookup: CDR1 SGHDN, CDR2 FVKESK. The CDR3 sequence is 16 residues long. Written as DNA, the CDR3 is TGTGCCAGCAGCCAAGCCCCTAGCGGGAGCGCTGGGGAGCTGTTTTTT. Translation: CASSQAPSGSAGELFF.

The rearrangement links TRBV9 to TRBJ1-3; no firm D call. Trimming took 1 base from V and 4 from J, leaving 12 bases between them. CDR3 length equals 15 residues. CDR1 is SGDLS, CDR2 YYNGEE, per germline. The CDR3 loop reads CASSVWSSGGNTIYF. The DNA for the CDR3 is TGTGCCAGCAGCGTATGGTCCTCGGGGGGAAACACCATATATTTT. The full variable domain, rest sourced from reference TRBV9 and TRBJ1-3, is DSGVTQTPKHLITATGQRVTLRCSPRSGDLSVYWYQQSLDQGLQFLIQYYNGEERAKGNILERFSAQQFPDLHSELNLSSLELGDSALYFCASSVWSSGGNTIYFGEGSWLTVV.

The chain is built from TRBV20-1 and TRBJ1-1; D not certain. V shed 8 bases and J shed 1 base, with 11 bases lying between them. CDR1 and CDR2 (germline): DFQATT, SNEGSKA (reference sequence). The CDR3 totals 12 residues. The CDR3 here is CSLRRWNTEAFF. CDR3 bases: TGCAGTCTTCGGCGATGGAACACTGAAGCTTTCTTT.

The chain employs TRBV29-1 and TRBJ2-1, with 13 bases fitting TRBD2. This CDR3 has 14 residues. V lost 6 bases, J lost 8 bases, and 7 bases stayed unmatched. From germline, CDR1 is SQVTM and CDR2 ANQGSEA. The CDR3 region is CSVGRTSGSYEQFF. The CDR3 region has the DNA TGCAGCGTCGGCCGGACTAGCGGGAGTTATGAGCAGTTCTTC.

Only one count was recorded for this clonotype. The chain links TRBV20-1 to TRBJ2-7; tentative D call: TRBD1 (6 bases). The ends were cut back, 0 bases at V and 3 bases at J, with 9 bases in the middle. The V gene's germline CDR1 is DFQATT and CDR2 SNEGSKA (reference sequence). This CDR3 contains 13 residues. The CDR3: CSAREPGVYEQYF. CDR3 nucleotide sequence: TGCAGTGCTAGAGAGCCAGGGGTCTACGAGCAGTACTTC.

The rearrangement joins TRBV12-5 to TRBJ2-1; 9 bases are a match to TRBD2. This CDR3 spans 14 amino acids. The germline V gene encodes CDR1 LGHNT and CDR2 FRNRAP. V gave up 9 bases and J gave up 8 bases; unmatched junction bases: 11. The CDR3 sequence: CARSETGTSYEQFF. The DNA for the CDR3 is TGTGCTAGGTCCGAGACTGGGACTAGCTATGAGCAGTTCTTC.

V is TRBV5-4 and J is TRBJ2-5; the D is unclear. Germline V gene sequence: CDR1 SGHNT, CDR2 YYREEE (reference sequence). V gave up 0 bases and J gave up 1 base, with 7 bases separating them. The CDR3 totals 14 residues. CDR3 amino acids: CASSLDNTQETQYF. The CDR3 coding sequence is TGTGCCAGCAGCTTGGACAACACCCAAGAGACCCAGTACTTC. Combining the CDR3 with reference TRBV5-4 and TRBJ2-5 gives the whole variable domain ETGVTQSPTHLIKTRGQQVTLRCSSQSGHNTVSWYQQALGQGPQFIFQYYREEENGRGNFPPRFSGLQFPNYSSELNVNALELDDSALYLCASSLDNTQETQYFGPGTRLLVL.

On this clonotype: A much larger clone is a single base away; this may be a read error. The chain uses TRBV11-3 and TRBJ1-3; 9 bases are a match to TRBD1. This CDR3 contains 17 residues. Germline values: CDR1 SGHNT, CDR2 YENEEA. In DNA form, the CDR3 reads TGTGCCAGCAGCCTAGATGGGACAGGGAGCTCTGGAAGCACCATATATTTT. Protein product: CASSLDGTGSSGSTIYF.

This clonotype has ten or more counts. V gene TRBV6-2 or TRBV6-3 combines with J gene TRBJ2-3; perhaps TRBD2 as D (5 bases). Germline loops: CDR1 MNHEY, CDR2 SVGEGT. The V and J ends lost 3 bases and 4 bases respectively, with 11 bases between them. The CDR3 contains 14 residues. CDR3 amino acids: CASSYSEVADTQYF. The CDR3 DNA sequence: TGTGCCAGCAGTTATAGCGAAGTCGCAGATACGCAGTATTTT.

The rearrangement joins TRBV20-1 to TRBJ1-2; D is ambiguous. The V gene lost 8 bases and the J gene lost 4 bases, with 8 bases spanning the gap. From germline, CDR1 is DFQATT and CDR2 SNEGSKA (reference sequence). CDR3 size: 10 residues. The CDR3 loop reads CSTNSYGYTF. The DNA of the CDR3 is TGCAGTACTAACAGCTATGGCTACACCTTC.

This clonotype has just a few counts. The chain combines TRBV6-6 with TRBJ1-3; D is uncertain. CDR1 is MNHNY and CDR2 is SVGAGI in the germline V gene (reference sequence). Between the trimmed V and J ends, which lost 4 bases and 9 bases, there was a span of 13 bases. The length of the CDR3 is 13 residues. Written as DNA, the CDR3 is TGTGCCAGCAGTTCAGAGGCGCGGAGCACCATATATTTT. Its translation is CASSSEARSTIYF.

The V and J genes are TRBV29-1 and TRBJ1-3, with D unresolved. V was clipped by 0 bases and J by 4 bases, with 4 bases between them. From germline, CDR1 is SQVTM and CDR2 ANQGSEA. The CDR3 extends over 12 amino acids. The CDR3: CSVEDSGNTIYF. CDR3 DNA sequence: TGCAGCGTTGAAGATTCCGGAAACACCATATATTTT.

This clonotype came up a few times. The CDR3 DNA reads as TGTGCCAGCATCAGAGTGAGCTCTGGAAACACCATATATTTT. Translation gives CASIRVSSGNTIYF. This chain uses TRBV12-3 or TRBV12-4 with TRBJ1-3; D gene uncertain. The V end lost 7 bases, the J end lost 0 bases, and 10 bases lay between the germline ends. CDR3 length: 14 amino acids.

The V gene is TRBV20-1, the J gene TRBJ1-5; TRBD1 agrees at 7 bases. V shed 0 bases and J 6 bases; nucleotides not matched to a gene: 11. The germline CDR1 and CDR2 sequences are DFQATT and SNEGSKA (reference sequence). This CDR3 spans 16 amino acids. The CDR3 reads CSARDDAGGLGQPQHF. The CDR3 DNA follows: TGCAGTGCTAGAGATGACGCAGGGGGTTTAGGTCAGCCCCAGCATTTT.

V is TRBV13 and J is TRBJ2-1, with D perhaps TRBD2 (6 bases). Germline V gene sequence: CDR1 PRHDT, CDR2 FYEKMQ (reference sequence). The CDR3 runs to 12 residues. V lost 5 bases to trimming and J lost 8 bases, with 10 bases between them. The CDR3 coding sequence is TGTGCCAGCAGCCGGACGGGGGATGAGCAGTTCTTC. It translates to CASSRTGDEQFF. The whole variable domain, filled in from reference TRBV13 and TRBJ2-1, reads AAGVIQSPRHLIKEKRETATLKCYPIPRHDTVYWYQQGPGQDPQFLISFYEKMQSDKGSIPDRFSAQQFSDYHSELNMSSLELGDSALYFCASSRTGDEQFFGPGTRLTVL.

Many counts were recorded for this clonotype. The V and J genes are TRBV29-1 and TRBJ1-2; D is unclear. The CDR3 has 10 residues. V gave up 3 bases and J gave up 4 bases, with 3 bases separating them. Germline V gene sequence: CDR1 SQVTM, CDR2 ANQGSEA. This CDR3 reads CSVDRYGYTF. CDR3 DNA sequence: TGCAGCGTTGATCGCTATGGCTACACCTTC.

The chain uses TRBV7-2 and TRBJ1-3, with D uncertain. There are 13 residues in the CDR3. Germline CDR1 reads SGHTA; CDR2 reads FQGNSA. The germline V and J ends were trimmed by 5 bases and 8 bases, with 13 bases remaining between them. CDR3 residues: CASSPGVQDTIYF. Here the CDR3 DNA reads TGTGCCAGCAGCCCGGGAGTTCAAGACACCATATATTTT. Supplemented by reference TRBV7-2 and TRBJ1-3, the full variable domain reads GAGVSQSPSNKVTEKGKDVELRCDPISGHTALYWYRQSLGQGLEFLIYFQGNSAPDKSGLPSDRFSAERTGGSVSTLTIQRTQQEDSAVYLCASSPGVQDTIYFGEGSWLTVV.

V usage is TRBV20-1 and J usage is TRBJ1-6; D unresolved. The V gene lost 6 bases and the J gene lost 6 bases, with 12 bases spanning the gap. CDR1 and CDR2 (germline): DFQATT, SNEGSKA (reference sequence). The CDR3 length is 13 residues. CDR3 nucleotides: TGCAGTGCCAGTTCCAGGACTAATTCACCCCTCCACTTT. Translation: CSASSRTNSPLHF.

The chain couples TRBV12-3 or TRBV12-4 to TRBJ2-4; D is possibly TRBD1 (6 bases). The V gene lost 3 bases and the J gene lost 2 bases, with 11 bases spanning the gap. The CDR3 extends over 15 amino acids. The CDR3 loop reads CASSFQGTSKNIQYF. CDR3 nucleotide sequence: TGTGCCAGCAGTTTCCAGGGGACGTCCAAAAACATTCAGTACTTC.

This clonotype was observed once. J is TRBJ1-2 and V is TRBV27, with D perhaps TRBD1 (5 bases). The CDR3 is made up of 12 amino acids. CDR1 and CDR2 (germline): MNHEY, SMNVEV (reference sequence). The V end lost 5 bases, the J end lost 2 bases, and 6 bases lay between the germline ends. The CDR3 sequence: CASSRGNYGYTF. The CDR3 region has the DNA TGTGCCAGCAGTCGGGGGAACTATGGCTACACCTTC.

This clonotype turned up a few times. V is TRBV6-5 and J is TRBJ2-4, with D tentatively TRBD1 (5 bases). The CDR3 is made up of 14 amino acids. Germline-derived CDR1 and CDR2 are MNHEY and SVGAGI. Between the trimmed V and J ends, which lost 6 bases and 10 bases, there was a span of 19 bases. The CDR3 coding sequence is TGTGCCAGCAGAGCCTTAAGTCAGGGTATTATTCAGTACTTC. This sequence encodes CASRALSQGIIQYF.

This clonotype was counted only a few times. The rearrangement uses TRBV5-1 and TRBJ2-2, with D uncertain. V was trimmed by 9 bases and J by 0 bases, leaving 15 bases between them. The germline gives CDR1 SGHRS, CDR2 YFSETQ. CDR3 length: 15 amino acids. CDR3 sequence: CATSSPSANTGELFF. The CDR3 DNA sequence: TGCGCCACCTCGAGTCCATCTGCGAACACCGGGGAGCTGTTTTTT. The full variable domain, its missing parts supplied by reference TRBV5-1 and TRBJ2-2, is KAGVTQTPRYLIKTRGQQVTLSCSPISGHRSVSWYQQTPGQGLQFLFEYFSETQRNKGNFPGRFSGRQFSNSRSEMNVSTLELGDSALYLCATSSPSANTGELFFGEGSRLTVL.

CDR3 bases: TGTGCCAGCAAGGATAACACCGGGGAGCTGTTTTTT. The encoded protein is CASKDNTGELFF. V and J are TRBV12-3 or TRBV12-4 and TRBJ2-2; D gene ambiguous. V dropped 7 bases and J dropped 2 bases, with 5 bases sitting between them. The CDR3 sequence is 12 residues long.